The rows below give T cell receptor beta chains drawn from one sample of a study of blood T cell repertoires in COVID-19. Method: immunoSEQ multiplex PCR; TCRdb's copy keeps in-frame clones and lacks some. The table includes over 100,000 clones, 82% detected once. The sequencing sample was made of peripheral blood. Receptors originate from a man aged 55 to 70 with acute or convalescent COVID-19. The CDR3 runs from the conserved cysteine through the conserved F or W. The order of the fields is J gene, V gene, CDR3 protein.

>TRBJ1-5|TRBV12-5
CASGFGDYSNQPQHF
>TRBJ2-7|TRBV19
CASSLGWSSVGEQYF
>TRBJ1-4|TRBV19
CASRMDRNEKLFF
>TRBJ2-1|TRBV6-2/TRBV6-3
CASSYWREGEQFF
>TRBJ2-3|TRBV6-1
CASSESLAGITDTQYF
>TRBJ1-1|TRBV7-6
CASSPGHLMNTEAFF
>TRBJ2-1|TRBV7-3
CASSLGGGGNEQFF
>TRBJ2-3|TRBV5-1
CASSWRRAGDTQYF
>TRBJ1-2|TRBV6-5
CASIPGQGAFDGYTF
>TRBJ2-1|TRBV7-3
CASSYQAGGNEQFF
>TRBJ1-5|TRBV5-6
CASSLGTGNQPQHF
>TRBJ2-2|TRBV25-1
CASSAAGTKNTGELFF
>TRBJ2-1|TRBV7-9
CASSATGDWGSYNEQFF
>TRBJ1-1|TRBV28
CASSLKPTLEAFF
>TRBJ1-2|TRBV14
CASSQGLSGVYGYTF
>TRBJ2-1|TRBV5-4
CASRSGTPNNEQFF
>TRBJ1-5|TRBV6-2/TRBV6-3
CASSPPPGGRNQPQHF
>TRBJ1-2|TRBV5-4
CASSVTGFDGYTF
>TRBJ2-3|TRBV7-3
CASSRTSGFTDTQYF
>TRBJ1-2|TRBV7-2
CASSPQGNYGYTF
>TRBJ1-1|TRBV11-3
CASSLGDGQGSLGAFF
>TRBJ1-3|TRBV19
CASRDRVSGNTIYF
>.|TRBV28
CASSFPQSGNQPQYF
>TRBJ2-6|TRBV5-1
CASSLGTSGSGANVLTF
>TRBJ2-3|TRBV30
CAWTSGNTDTQYF
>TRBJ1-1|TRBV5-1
CASSLAGGLNTEAFF
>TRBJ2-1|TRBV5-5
CASSSPGQSSNYNEQFF
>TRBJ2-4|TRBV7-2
CASSSTLDRVYNIQYF
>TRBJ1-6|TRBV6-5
CARGQGYNSPLHF
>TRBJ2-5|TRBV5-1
CASTQGFRWETQYF
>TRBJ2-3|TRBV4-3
CASSQDPGQGQADTQYF
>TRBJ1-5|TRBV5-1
CASSVGGGGRNQPQHF
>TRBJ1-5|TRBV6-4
CASRHRGLNQPQHF
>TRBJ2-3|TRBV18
CASSPQTSSGTDTQYF
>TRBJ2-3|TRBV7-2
CASSLESNTQYF
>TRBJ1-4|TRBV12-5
CASGSDRGGEKLFF
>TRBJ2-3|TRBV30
CAWSGGLAGVADTQYF
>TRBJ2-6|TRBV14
CASSQDWRTHSGANVLTF
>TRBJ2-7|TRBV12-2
CASRLVSLSATEDKQHF
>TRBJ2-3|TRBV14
CASSQFAGDTDTQYF
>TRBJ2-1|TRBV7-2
CASSLVGTSGREEQFF
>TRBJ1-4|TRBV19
CASSFPRTGGEKLFF
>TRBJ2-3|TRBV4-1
CASSQERGTGHSDTQYF
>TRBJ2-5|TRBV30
CAWSIGGSETQYF